The rows below give T cell receptor beta chains drawn from one sample of a study of T cell responses to AZD1222 COVID-19 vaccine. Libraries were prepared by immunoSEQ multiplex PCR; TCRdb keeps only in-frame clonotypes and omits some of them. The table includes around 81,000 clones, over 80% detected once. This specimen consisted of peripheral blood, obtained on day 0 of AZD1222 vaccination. The receptor source for this set is an adult in good health. Both conserved end residues are part of each CDR3. The D gene is left open where the match is weak. Clone size appears in some rows only: once, few, many, or a class for an expanded clone.

TGCGCCAGCAGCCAAGATCTACGGGATGAGCAGTTCTTC	CASSQDLRDEQFF	.	.	TRBV4-3	TRBJ2-1
TGTGCCAGCAGCAGAGGAGCGGGAGGACAAGATGGCTACACCTTC	CASSRGAGGQDGYTF	.	.	TRBV7-2	TRBJ1-2
TGTGCCAGCAGCCAGGACAGGGAACGGTCACCCCTCCACTTT	CASSQDRERSPLHF	TRBD1	.	TRBV3-1/TRBV3-2	TRBJ1-6
TGCGCCAGCAGTCAAGCCGGGCCAAATTCACCCCTCCACTTT	CASSQAGPNSPLHF	.	.	TRBV4-3	TRBJ1-6
TGTGCCAGCAGCAAAATTAGAACGGGAGGCGCTGAGACCCAGTACTTC	CASSKIRTGGAETQYF	.	.	TRBV21-1	TRBJ2-5
TGTGCCAGTAGTCCTGCGGGGGGGCGTGGAGATACGCAGTATTTT	CASSPAGGRGDTQYF	TRBD2	.	TRBV19	TRBJ2-3
TGTGCCTGGAGCTTGGGGGGCAATTGGAATACGCAGTATTTT	CAWSLGGNWNTQYF	.	.	TRBV30	TRBJ2-3
TGTGCCAGCTCCGGGGACAGGAGCTCCTACGAGCAGTACTTC	CASSGDRSSYEQYF	TRBD1	.	TRBV7-9	TRBJ2-7
TGTGCCAGCGGTTCAGGGTATCGGGAGCAGTACTTC	CASGSGYREQYF	.	.	TRBV6-5	TRBJ2-7
TGTGCCAGCAGCTTACGAACAGGGGCGGGAGAGACCCAGTACTTC	CASSLRTGAGETQYF	TRBD1	few	TRBV7-3	TRBJ2-5
TGTGCCAGTAGTATACGGACAGGGGTGAACACCGGGGAGCTGTTTTTT	CASSIRTGVNTGELFF	TRBD1	.	TRBV19	TRBJ2-2
TGTGCCAGCAGCCGATCGGACACCATATATTTT	CASSRSDTIYF	.	.	TRBV5-6	TRBJ1-3
TGTGCCAGCAGCTTAGAGCGGACAGGGCAAGCTTTCTTT	CASSLERTGQAFF	TRBD1	.	TRBV7-2	TRBJ1-1
TGTGCCAGCAGCCGGACGGATGCAACTAATGAAAAACTGTTTTTT	CASSRTDATNEKLFF	.	.	TRBV7-8	TRBJ1-4
TGTGCCAGCAGTTCATTCGGGGAGGGCCAAGAGACCCAGTACTTC	CASSSFGEGQETQYF	TRBD2	.	TRBV28	TRBJ2-5
TGCGCCAGCAGCTTGGTAGGGACAAATGAAAAACTGTTTTTT	CASSLVGTNEKLFF	.	.	TRBV5-1	TRBJ1-4
TGCGCCAGCAGCCAAGATACGGGGAACACTGAAGCTTTCTTT	CASSQDTGNTEAFF	.	.	TRBV4-3	TRBJ1-1
TGTGCCAGCAGTCCGGGACTTGGGGCGGAGACCGGGGAGCTGTTTTTT	CASSPGLGAETGELFF	.	.	TRBV10-3	TRBJ2-2
TGTGCCAGCAGTTACAATCAGACTAGCGGTCCCTACGAGCAGTACTTC	CASSYNQTSGPYEQYF	TRBD2	.	TRBV6-6	TRBJ2-7
TGTGCCAGTAGTATAGACCCCACAGATACGCAGTATTTT	CASSIDPTDTQYF	.	.	TRBV19	TRBJ2-3
TGTGCCAGTAGTATCTCCGGGACAGGGGGGGTCCAAGAGACCCAGTACTTC	CASSISGTGGVQETQYF	TRBD1	.	TRBV19	TRBJ2-5
TGTGCCAGCAGTTATAGGTGGACGGCAGAGACCCAGTACTTC	CASSYRWTAETQYF	.	few	TRBV6-6	TRBJ2-5
TGTGCCAGCAGTGTCTTTGGGGCTGAAGCTTTCTTT	CASSVFGAEAFF	.	.	TRBV2	TRBJ1-1
TGCGCCAGCAGCTATGGGACGGAACTCTTCAGAGCTTTCTTT	CASSYGTELFRAFF	.	few	TRBV5-1	TRBJ1-1
TGCGCCAGCAGCCAAGGTAGAGACAAGAACACTGAAGCTTTCTTT	CASSQGRDKNTEAFF	.	.	TRBV4-3	TRBJ1-1
TGTGCCAGCAGTCTCTTGATCGGACCTGGTGGCTACACCTTC	CASSLLIGPGGYTF	.	.	TRBV7-2	TRBJ1-2
TGCGCCAGCAGCCCGGAGCCGGGACTAGCGGGAGCCAATGAGCAGTTCTTC	CASSPEPGLAGANEQFF	TRBD2	few	TRBV4-1	TRBJ2-1
TGTGCCAGCAGCTTAGACCCGCGGACAGGGGATTCTTACGAGCAGTACTTC	CASSLDPRTGDSYEQYF	TRBD1	.	TRBV7-2	TRBJ2-7
TGTGCCAGAAGCTGTGACAGGCGTCGCTATGGCTACACCTTC	CARSCDRRRYGYTF	.	.	TRBV5-3	TRBJ1-2
TGTGCCAGCCTTAGGACTAGCGGGTACAATGAGCAGTTCTTC	CASLRTSGYNEQFF	TRBD2	.	TRBV2	TRBJ2-1
TGCGCCAGCTCCCTTGGCGGGAGCAGCAATGAGCAGTTCTTC	CASSLGGSSNEQFF	TRBD2	.	TRBV5-1	TRBJ2-1
TGTGCCAGCAGTGAACCCAGGGGCAATCAGCCCCAGCATTTT	CASSEPRGNQPQHF	.	.	TRBV6-1	TRBJ1-5
TGTGCCAGCAGTTTACAGGGGAGCTCTGGAAACACCATATATTTT	CASSLQGSSGNTIYF	TRBD1	.	TRBV2	TRBJ1-3
TGTGCCAGCAGCATACAGGGGGCCAGTGGCTACACCTTC	CASSIQGASGYTF	TRBD1	.	TRBV9	TRBJ1-2
TGTGCCACCAGCAGAGAGCCGTACCAAGAGACCCAGTACTTC	CATSREPYQETQYF	.	few	TRBV15	TRBJ2-5
TGTGCCAGCAGCTTGGAGCGCTACGGGGGGGTAACTGAAGCTTTCTTT	CASSLERYGGVTEAFF	.	.	TRBV5-8	TRBJ1-1
TGCGCCAGCAGCCAAGCAGTCCCGGGACAGATTAACTATGGCTACACCTTC	CASSQAVPGQINYGYTF	TRBD1	.	TRBV4-3	TRBJ1-2
TGCGCCAGCAGCTCTATTTTCCCCGGGACGGCGAACACTGAAGCTTTCTTT	CASSSIFPGTANTEAFF	.	few	TRBV5-1	TRBJ1-1
TGTGCCAGCAGCTTAGAAGGCAGGGCAGATACGCAGTATTTT	CASSLEGRADTQYF	.	once	TRBV11-3	TRBJ2-3
TGTGCCACCAGCGTATCCGGGAGCTCGGCAGATACGCAGTATTTT	CATSVSGSSADTQYF	.	.	TRBV15	TRBJ2-3
TGTGCCAGCAGCTTAGATCCCACGGGGATCACAGATACGCAGTATTTT	CASSLDPTGITDTQYF	.	.	TRBV7-2	TRBJ2-3
TGTGCCAGCAGCTCCCGGGACAGGGTAGCTCGTGAGCAGTACTTC	CASSSRDRVAREQYF	TRBD1	.	TRBV7-8	TRBJ2-7
TGTGCCAGCAGCACGCCCTCAGGGAGGCCCTTCTATGGCTACACCTTC	CASSTPSGRPFYGYTF	.	.	TRBV21-1	TRBJ1-2
TGTGCCAGCAGCCAACTGACAGGGAACTATGGCTACACCTTC	CASSQLTGNYGYTF	TRBD1	.	TRBV7-2	TRBJ1-2
TGTGCCAGCAGCTTGGATCCCGACCAAGAGACCCAGTACTTC	CASSLDPDQETQYF	.	.	TRBV5-4	TRBJ2-5
TGTGCCAGTAGTATATCCCATAGCTCCTACAATGAGCAGTTCTTC	CASSISHSSYNEQFF	.	.	TRBV19	TRBJ2-1
TGTGCCAGCAGCGTGACAACTAACTATGGCTACACCTTC	CASSVTTNYGYTF	.	.	TRBV9	TRBJ1-2
TGTGCCAGCAGCTCTTCCGGGACAGGGTCCCCCGACTATGGCTACACCTTC	CASSSSGTGSPDYGYTF	TRBD1	.	TRBV7-9	TRBJ1-2
TGTGCCAGCAGCGGGCCTTTTGAAAAACTGTTTTTT	CASSGPFEKLFF	.	.	TRBV28	TRBJ1-4
TGTGCCAGCAGCCCCTTTCATGGTAATCAGCCCCAGCATTTT	CASSPFHGNQPQHF	.	.	TRBV7-2	TRBJ1-5
TGTGCCAGCAGTTACTCGTCAGGGCCTAACGGCGGGGAGCTGTTTTTT	CASSYSSGPNGGELFF	.	.	TRBV6-5	TRBJ2-2
TGCAGCGTTGTAGTACCCAGGGGTGGAAACACCATATATTTT	CSVVVPRGGNTIYF	.	once	TRBV29-1	TRBJ1-3
TGTGCCATCAGGCTAAACTATAATTCACCCCTCCACTTT	CAIRLNYNSPLHF	.	few	TRBV10-3	TRBJ1-6
TGTGCCAGCAGCTTATGGTCGAACACTGAAGCTTTCTTT	CASSLWSNTEAFF	.	.	TRBV11-2	TRBJ1-1
TGTGCCAGCAGCTTTAATTTGGACGGAGGGGTTCAGCCCCAGCATTTT	CASSFNLDGGVQPQHF	.	.	TRBV5-5	TRBJ1-5